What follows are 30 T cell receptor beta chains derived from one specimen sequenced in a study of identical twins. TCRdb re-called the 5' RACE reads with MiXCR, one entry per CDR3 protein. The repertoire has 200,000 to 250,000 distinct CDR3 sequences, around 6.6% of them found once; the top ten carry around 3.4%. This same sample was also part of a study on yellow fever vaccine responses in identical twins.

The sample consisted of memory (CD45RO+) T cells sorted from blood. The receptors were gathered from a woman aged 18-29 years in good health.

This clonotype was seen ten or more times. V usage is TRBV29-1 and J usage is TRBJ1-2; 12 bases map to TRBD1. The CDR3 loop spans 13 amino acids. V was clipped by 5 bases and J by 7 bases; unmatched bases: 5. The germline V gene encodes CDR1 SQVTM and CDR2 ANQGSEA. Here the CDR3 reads CSVRGTGGIGYTF. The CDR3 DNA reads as TGCAGCGTTCGAGGGACAGGGGGCATTGGCTACACCTTC.

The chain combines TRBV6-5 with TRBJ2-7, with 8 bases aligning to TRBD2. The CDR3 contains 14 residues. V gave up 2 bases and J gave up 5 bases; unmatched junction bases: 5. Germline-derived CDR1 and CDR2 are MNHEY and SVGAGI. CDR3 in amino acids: CASSYGGRSNEQYF. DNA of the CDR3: TGTGCCAGCAGTTACGGCGGGAGGTCCAACGAGCAGTACTTC.

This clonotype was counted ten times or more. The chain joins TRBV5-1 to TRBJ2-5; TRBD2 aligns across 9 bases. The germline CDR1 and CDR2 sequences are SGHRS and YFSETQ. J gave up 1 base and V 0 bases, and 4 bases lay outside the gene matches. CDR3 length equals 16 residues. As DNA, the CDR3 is TGCGCCAGCAGCTTGGGAGCGGGGGGCTTCCAAGAGACCCAGTACTTC. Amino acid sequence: CASSLGAGGFQETQYF.

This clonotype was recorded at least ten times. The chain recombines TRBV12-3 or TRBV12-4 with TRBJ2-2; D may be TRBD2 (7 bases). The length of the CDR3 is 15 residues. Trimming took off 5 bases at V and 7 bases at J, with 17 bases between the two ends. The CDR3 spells CASSPDGGLIGELFF. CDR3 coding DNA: TGTGCCAGCAGTCCGGACGGGGGGCTGATCGGGGAGCTGTTTTTT.

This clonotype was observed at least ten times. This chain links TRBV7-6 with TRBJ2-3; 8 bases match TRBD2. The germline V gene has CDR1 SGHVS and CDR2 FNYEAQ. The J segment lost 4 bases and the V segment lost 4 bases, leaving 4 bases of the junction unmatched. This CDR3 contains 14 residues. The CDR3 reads CASSSGLAADTQYF. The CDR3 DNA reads TGTGCCAGCAGCTCCGGACTAGCTGCAGATACGCAGTATTTT.

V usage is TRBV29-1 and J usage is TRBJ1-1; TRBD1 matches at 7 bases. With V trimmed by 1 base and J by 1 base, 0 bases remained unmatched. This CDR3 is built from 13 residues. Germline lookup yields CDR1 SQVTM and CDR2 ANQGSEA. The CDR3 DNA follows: TGCAGCGTTGAAGGACAGGGGAACACTGAAGCTTTCTTT. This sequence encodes CSVEGQGNTEAFF.

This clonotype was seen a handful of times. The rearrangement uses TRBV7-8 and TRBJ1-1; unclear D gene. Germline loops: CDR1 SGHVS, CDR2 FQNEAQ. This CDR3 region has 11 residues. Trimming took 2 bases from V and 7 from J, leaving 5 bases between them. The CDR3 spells CASSLIVEAFF. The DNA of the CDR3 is TGTGCCAGCAGCTTAATAGTTGAAGCTTTCTTT. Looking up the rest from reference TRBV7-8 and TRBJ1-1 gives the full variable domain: GAGVSQSPRYKVAKRGQDVALRCDPISGHVSLFWYQQALGQGPEFLTYFQNEAQLDKSGLPSDRFFAERPEGSVSTLKIQRTQQEDSAVYLCASSLIVEAFFGQGTRLTVV.

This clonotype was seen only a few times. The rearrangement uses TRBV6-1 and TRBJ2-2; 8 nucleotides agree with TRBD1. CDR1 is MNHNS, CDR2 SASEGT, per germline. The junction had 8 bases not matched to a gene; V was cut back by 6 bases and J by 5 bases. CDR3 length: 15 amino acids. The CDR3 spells CASRFGQGGTGELFF. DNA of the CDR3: TGTGCCAGCAGGTTCGGACAGGGAGGAACCGGGGAGCTGTTTTTT.

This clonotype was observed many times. The DNA of the CDR3 is TGTGCCAGCAGCCCCAGGGACTACCTCCAGGATACGCAGTATTTT. Residues: CASSPRDYLQDTQYF. The V call is TRBV11-3, the J call TRBJ2-3; 7 nucleotides align to TRBD2. The V and J ends lost 5 bases and 6 bases, in that order; junction bases with no gene match: 11. This CDR3 comprises 15 residues. CDR1 is SGHNT, CDR2 YENEEA, per germline.

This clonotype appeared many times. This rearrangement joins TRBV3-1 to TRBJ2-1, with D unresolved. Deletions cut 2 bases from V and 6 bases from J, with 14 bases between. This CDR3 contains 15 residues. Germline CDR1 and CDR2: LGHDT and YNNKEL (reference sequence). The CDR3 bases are TGTGCCAGCAGCCAAACTCGATTAATAACCAATGAGCAGTTCTTC. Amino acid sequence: CASSQTRLITNEQFF.

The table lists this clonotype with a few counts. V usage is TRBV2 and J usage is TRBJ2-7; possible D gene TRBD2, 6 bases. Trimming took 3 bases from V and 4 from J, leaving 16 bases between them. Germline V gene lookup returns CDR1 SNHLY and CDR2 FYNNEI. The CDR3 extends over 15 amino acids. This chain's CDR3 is CASSEGTEAGYEQYF. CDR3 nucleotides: TGTGCCAGCAGTGAGGGGACCGAAGCGGGTTACGAGCAGTACTTC.

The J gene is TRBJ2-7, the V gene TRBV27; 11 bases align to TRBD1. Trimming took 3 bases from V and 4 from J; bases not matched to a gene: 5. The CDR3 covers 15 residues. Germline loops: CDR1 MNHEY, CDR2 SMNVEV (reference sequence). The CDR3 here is CASSFLGQGVYEQYF. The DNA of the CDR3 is TGTGCCAGCAGTTTCTTGGGACAGGGGGTTTACGAGCAGTACTTC.

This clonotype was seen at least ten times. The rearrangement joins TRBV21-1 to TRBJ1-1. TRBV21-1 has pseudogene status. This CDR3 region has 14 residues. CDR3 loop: CASSRLVGETEAFF. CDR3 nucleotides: TGTGCCAGCAGCAGATTAGTGGGGGAAACTGAAGCTTTCTTT.

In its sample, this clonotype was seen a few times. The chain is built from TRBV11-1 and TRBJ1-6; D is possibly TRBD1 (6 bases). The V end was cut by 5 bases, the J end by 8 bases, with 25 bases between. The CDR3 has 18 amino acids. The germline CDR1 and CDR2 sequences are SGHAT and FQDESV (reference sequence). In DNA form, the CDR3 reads TGTGCCAGCAGCGGAATACAGGGACTGTCGGACGCCGATTCACCCCTCCACTTT. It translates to CASSGIQGLSDADSPLHF.

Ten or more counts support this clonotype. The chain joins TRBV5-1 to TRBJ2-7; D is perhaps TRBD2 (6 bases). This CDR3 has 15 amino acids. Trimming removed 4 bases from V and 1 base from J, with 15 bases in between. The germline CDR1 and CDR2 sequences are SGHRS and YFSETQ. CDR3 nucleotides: TGCGCCAGCAGCGGGAACTCCGCGGGGTCCTACGAGCAGTACTTC. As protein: CASSGNSAGSYEQYF.

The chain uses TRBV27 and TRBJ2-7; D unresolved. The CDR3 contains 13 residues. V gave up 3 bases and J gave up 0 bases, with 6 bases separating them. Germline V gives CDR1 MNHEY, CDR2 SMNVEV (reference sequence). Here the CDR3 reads CASSLKLSYEQYF. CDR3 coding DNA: TGTGCCAGCAGTTTGAAGCTCTCCTACGAGCAGTACTTC.

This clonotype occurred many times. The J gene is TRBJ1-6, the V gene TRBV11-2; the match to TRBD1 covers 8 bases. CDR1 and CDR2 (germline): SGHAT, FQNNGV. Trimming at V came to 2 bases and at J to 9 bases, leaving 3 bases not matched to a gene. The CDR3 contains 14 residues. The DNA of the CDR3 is TGTGCCAGCAGCTTAAGTGACAGGGGTTCACCCCTCCACTTT. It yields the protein CASSLSDRGSPLHF. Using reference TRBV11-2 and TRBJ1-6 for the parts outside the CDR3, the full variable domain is EAGVAQSPRYKIIEKRQSVAFWCNPISGHATLYWYQQILGQGPKLLIQFQNNGVVDDSQLPKDRFSAERLKGVDSTLKIQPAKLEDSAVYLCASSLSDRGSPLHFGNGTRLTVT.

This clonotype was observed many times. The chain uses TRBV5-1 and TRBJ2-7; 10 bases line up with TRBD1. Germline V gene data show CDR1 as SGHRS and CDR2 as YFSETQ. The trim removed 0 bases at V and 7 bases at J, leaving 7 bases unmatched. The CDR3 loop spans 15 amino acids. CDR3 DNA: TGCGCCAGCAGCTTGGCCGCGACAGGGGGCGAAGAGCAGTACTTC. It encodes CASSLAATGGEEQYF.

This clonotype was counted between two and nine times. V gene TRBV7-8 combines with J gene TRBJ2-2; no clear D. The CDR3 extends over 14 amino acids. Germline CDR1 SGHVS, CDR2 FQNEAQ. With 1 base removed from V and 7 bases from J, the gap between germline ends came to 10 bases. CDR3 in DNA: TGTGCCAGCAGCTTAGAGGCCATTAGCGGGGAGCTGTTTTTT. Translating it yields CASSLEAISGELFF.

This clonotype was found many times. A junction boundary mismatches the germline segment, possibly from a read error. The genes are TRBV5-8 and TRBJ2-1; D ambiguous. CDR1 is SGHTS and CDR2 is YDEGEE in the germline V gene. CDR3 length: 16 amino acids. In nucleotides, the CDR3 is TGTGCCAGCACCTTGGAAGGATCTAGCTCCTACAATGAGCAGTTCTTC. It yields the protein CASTLEGSSSYNEQFF.

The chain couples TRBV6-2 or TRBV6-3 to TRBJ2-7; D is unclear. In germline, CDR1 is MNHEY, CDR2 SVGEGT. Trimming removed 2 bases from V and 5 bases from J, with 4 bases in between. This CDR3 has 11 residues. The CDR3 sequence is CASSYRHEQYF. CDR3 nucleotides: TGTGCCAGCAGTTACCGCCACGAGCAGTACTTC.

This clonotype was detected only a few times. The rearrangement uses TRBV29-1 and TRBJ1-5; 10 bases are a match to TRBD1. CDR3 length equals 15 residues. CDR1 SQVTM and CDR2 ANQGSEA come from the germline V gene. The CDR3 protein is CSATLTGTGDQPQHF. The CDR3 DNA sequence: TGCAGTGCAACCTTGACCGGGACAGGGGATCAGCCCCAGCATTTT.

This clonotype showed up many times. The CDR3 loop reads CASWENTEAFF. CDR3 nucleotides: TGTGCCAGCTGGGAAAACACTGAAGCTTTCTTT. The chain links TRBV27 to TRBJ1-1; no reliable D call. The germline gives CDR1 MNHEY, CDR2 SMNVEV (reference sequence). The length of the CDR3 is 11 residues. V was cut by 8 bases and J by 2 bases, with 6 bases left in between.

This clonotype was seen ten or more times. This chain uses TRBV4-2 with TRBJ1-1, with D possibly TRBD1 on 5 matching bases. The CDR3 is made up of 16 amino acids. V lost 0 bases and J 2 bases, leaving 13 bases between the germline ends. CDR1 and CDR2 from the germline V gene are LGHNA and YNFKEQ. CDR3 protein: CASSQDIAGRNTEAFF. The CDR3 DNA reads TGTGCCAGCAGCCAAGATATCGCAGGGAGAAACACTGAAGCTTTCTTT.

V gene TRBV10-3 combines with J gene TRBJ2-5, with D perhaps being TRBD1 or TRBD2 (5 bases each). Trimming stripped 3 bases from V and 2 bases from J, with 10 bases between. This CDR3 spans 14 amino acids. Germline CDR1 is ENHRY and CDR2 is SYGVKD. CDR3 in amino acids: CAISDVGGQETQYF. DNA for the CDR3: TGTGCCATCAGTGACGTTGGGGGTCAAGAGACCCAGTACTTC.

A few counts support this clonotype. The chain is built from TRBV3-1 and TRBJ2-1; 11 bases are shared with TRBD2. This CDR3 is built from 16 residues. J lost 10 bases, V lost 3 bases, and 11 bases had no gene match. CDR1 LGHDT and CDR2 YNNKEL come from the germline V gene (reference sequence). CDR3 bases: TGTGCCAGCAGCCACCTGCTAGCGGGAGGTGGGAGAGAGCAGTTCTTC. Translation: CASSHLLAGGGREQFF.

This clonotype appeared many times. CDR3 in DNA: TGCAGTGCCCACTTAGCGGGAGCCTTCTACAATGAGCAGTTCTTC. As protein: CSAHLAGAFYNEQFF. The chain couples TRBV20-1 to TRBJ2-1, with 9 bases matching TRBD2. V lost 6 bases, J lost 3 bases, and 9 bases stayed unmatched. The CDR3 contains 15 residues. Germline V gene sequence: CDR1 DFQATT, CDR2 SNEGSKA (reference sequence).

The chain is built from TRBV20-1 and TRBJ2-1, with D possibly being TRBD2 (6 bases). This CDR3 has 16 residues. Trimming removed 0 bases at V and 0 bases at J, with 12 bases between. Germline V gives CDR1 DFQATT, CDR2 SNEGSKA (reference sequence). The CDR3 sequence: CSARDRGRSSYNEQFF. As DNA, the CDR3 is TGCAGTGCTAGAGATCGGGGGAGGAGCTCCTACAATGAGCAGTTCTTC.

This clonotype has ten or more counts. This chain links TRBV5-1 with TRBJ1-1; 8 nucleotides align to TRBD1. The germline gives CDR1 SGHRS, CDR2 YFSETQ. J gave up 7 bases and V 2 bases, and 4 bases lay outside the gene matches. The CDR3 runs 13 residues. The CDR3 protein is CASSFDRGLEAFF. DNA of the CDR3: TGCGCCAGCAGCTTCGACAGGGGCCTTGAAGCTTTCTTT.

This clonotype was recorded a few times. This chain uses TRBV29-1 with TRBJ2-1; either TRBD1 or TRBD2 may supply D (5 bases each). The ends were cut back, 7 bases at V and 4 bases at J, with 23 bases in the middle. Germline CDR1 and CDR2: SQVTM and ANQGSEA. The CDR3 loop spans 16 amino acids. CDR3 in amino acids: CSATAAVPGRYNEQFF. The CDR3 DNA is TGCAGCGCCACTGCAGCGGTCCCAGGGCGTTACAATGAGCAGTTCTTC.